Included here is one T cell receptor beta chain sequence, with context. This sample was included in a study of T-cell reconstitution after alpha-beta-depleted transplantation in children. The library targeted TCRbeta and was prepared with unique molecular identifiers. MiXCR was run by TCRdb on the PCR reads, yielding one entry per CDR3 protein. The sample has about 500,000 distinct CDR3 sequences; approximately 32% are singletons. The CDR3 contains 13 residues. V was clipped by 7 bases and J by 0 bases, with 12 bases between them. In germline, CDR1 is SQVTM, CDR2 ANQGSEA. V gene TRBV29-1 combines with J gene TRBJ1-2, with D hard to call. The source was PBMCs from the stem cell graft donor, collected from the stem cell graft. The clonotype comes from a human donor who donated a stem cell graft to a child with aplastic anemia. The CDR3 sequence: CSGSAGTNYGYTF. CDR3 in DNA: TGCAGCGGGAGTGCAGGTACTAACTATGGCTACACCTTC.